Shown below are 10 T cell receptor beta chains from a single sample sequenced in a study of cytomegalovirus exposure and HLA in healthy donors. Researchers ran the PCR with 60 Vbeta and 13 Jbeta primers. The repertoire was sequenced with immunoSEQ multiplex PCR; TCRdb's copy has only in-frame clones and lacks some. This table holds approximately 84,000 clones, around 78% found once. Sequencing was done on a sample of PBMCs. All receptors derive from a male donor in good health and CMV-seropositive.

The CDR3 DNA reads as TGCGCCAGCAGCTTGGCGTCTAGCGGGTTAACAGATACGCAGTATTTT. This gives the protein CASSLASSGLTDTQYF. The chain recombines TRBV5-1 with TRBJ2-3, with TRBD2 matching over 8 bases. Trimming at V came to 0 bases and at J to 3 bases, leaving 6 bases not matched to a gene. The CDR3 loop spans 16 amino acids. Per the germline V gene, CDR1 is SGHRS and CDR2 is YFSETQ.

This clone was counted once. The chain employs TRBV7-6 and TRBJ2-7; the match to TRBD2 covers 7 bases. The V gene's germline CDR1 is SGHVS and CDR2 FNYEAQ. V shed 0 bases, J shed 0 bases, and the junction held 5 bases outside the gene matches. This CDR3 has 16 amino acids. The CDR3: CASSLAQAGASYEQYF. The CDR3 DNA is TGTGCCAGCAGCTTAGCACAGGCGGGAGCCTCCTACGAGCAGTACTTC.

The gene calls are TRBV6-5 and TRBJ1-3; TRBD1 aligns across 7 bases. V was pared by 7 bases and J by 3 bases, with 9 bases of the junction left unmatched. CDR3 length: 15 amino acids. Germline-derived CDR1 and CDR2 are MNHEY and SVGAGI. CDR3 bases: TGTGCCAGCACCATGTCCGGGACAGTTGGAAACACCATATATTTT. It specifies CASTMSGTVGNTIYF.

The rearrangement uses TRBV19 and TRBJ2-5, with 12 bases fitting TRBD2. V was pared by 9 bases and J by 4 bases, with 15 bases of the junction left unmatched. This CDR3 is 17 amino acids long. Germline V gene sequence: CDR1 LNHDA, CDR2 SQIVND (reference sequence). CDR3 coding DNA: TGTGCCAGCCAAAGGGAGCCTAGCGGGAGGGCCGGAGAGACCCAGTACTTC. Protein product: CASQREPSGRAGETQYF.

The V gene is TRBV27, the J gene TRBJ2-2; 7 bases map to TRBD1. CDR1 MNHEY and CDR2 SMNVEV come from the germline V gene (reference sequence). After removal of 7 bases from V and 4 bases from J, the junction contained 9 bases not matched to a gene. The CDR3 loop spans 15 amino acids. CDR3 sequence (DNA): TGTGCCAGCACGCAACAGGGGCTAGGCACCGGGGAGCTGTTTTTT. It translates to CASTQQGLGTGELFF.

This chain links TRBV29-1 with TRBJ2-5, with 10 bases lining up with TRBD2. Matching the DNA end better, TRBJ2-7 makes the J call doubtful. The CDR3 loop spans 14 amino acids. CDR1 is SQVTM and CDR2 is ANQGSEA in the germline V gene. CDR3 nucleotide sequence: TGCAGCGTTGAAGGACTAGCGGGCCCCTACGAGCAGTACTTC. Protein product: CSVEGLAGPYEQYF.

The CDR3 protein is CASMERYGYTF. DNA for the CDR3: TGTGCCAGCATGGAGAGATATGGCTACACCTTC. The chain couples TRBV28 to TRBJ1-2; no firm D call. Germline CDR1 and CDR2: MDHEN and SYDVKM. Trimming left V 7 bases short and J 5 bases short, with 8 bases between. This CDR3 has 11 residues.

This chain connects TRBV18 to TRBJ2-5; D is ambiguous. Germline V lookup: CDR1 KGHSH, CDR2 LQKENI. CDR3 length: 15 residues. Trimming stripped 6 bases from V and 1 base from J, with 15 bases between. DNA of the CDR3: TGTGCCAGCTCCCCAATCTACGGTGGCCAAGAGACCCAGTACTTC. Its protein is CASSPIYGGQETQYF.

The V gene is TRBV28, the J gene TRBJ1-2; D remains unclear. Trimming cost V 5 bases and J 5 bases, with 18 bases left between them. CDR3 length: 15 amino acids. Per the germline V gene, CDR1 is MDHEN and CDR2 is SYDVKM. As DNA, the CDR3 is TGTGCCAGCAGTACTAACGCATACAATCTTTATGGCTACACCTTC. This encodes CASSTNAYNLYGYTF.

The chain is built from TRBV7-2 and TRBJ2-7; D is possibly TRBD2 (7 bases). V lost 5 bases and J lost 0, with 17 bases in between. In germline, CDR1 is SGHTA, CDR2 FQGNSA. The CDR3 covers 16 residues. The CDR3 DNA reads TGTGCCAGCAGCCCTCGGGGGGCCCGGAGCTCCTACGAGCAGTACTTC. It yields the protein CASSPRGARSSYEQYF.